Following are 17 T cell receptor beta chains from one sample sequenced in a study of cytomegalovirus exposure and HLA in healthy donors. Primers: 60 Vbeta forward and 13 Jbeta reverse. The data were produced by immunoSEQ multiplex PCR, yet TCRdb's version contains in-frame clones alone and is incomplete. Among fewer than 150,000 clones listed, 78% were seen once. The sample was PBMCs. The receptors derive from a male donor in good health and CMV-seronegative.

V is TRBV10-1 and J is TRBJ2-3; 7 bases map to TRBD2. Germline V lookup: CDR1 WNHNN, CDR2 SYGVQD (reference sequence). The junction had 6 bases not matched to a gene; V was cut back by 3 bases and J by 3 bases. This CDR3 is 15 amino acids long. CDR3 amino acids: CASSDGGGSTDTQYF. CDR3 in DNA: TGCGCCAGCAGTGATGGGGGGGGAAGTACAGATACGCAGTATTTT.

The chain carries TRBV5-1 and TRBJ2-1; 8 bases are a match to TRBD2. The germline CDR1 and CDR2 sequences are SGHRS and YFSETQ. The CDR3 has 14 residues. J was trimmed by 9 bases and V by 2 bases; bases with no gene match: 7. The CDR3 sequence is CASSLAGVQAEQFF. CDR3 DNA: TGCGCCAGCAGCTTAGCGGGAGTCCAGGCTGAGCAGTTCTTC.

This clone was observed once. This chain connects TRBV6-1 to TRBJ1-5; weak D call: TRBD1 (5 bases). Germline-derived CDR1 and CDR2 are MNHNS and SASEGT. This CDR3 comprises 13 residues. Trimming removed 6 bases at V and 4 bases at J, with 10 bases between. CDR3: CASSGNRNQPQHF. The CDR3 DNA reads as TGTGCCAGCAGCGGCAACAGGAATCAGCCCCAGCATTTT.

The V call is TRBV30, the J call TRBJ1-1; D remains unclear. Trimming shortened V by 3 bases and J by 3 bases, and 11 bases separated the two germline ends. The V gene's germline CDR1 is GTSNPN and CDR2 SVGIG (reference sequence). This CDR3 comprises 13 residues. The CDR3 here is CAWRQVDHTEAFF. The CDR3 region has the DNA TGTGCCTGGAGGCAGGTTGATCACACTGAAGCTTTCTTT.

J is TRBJ2-7 and V is TRBV6-4, with 8 nucleotides matching TRBD2. Trimming took 0 bases from V and 3 from J; bases not matched to a gene: 7. Germline V CDR1 and CDR2: MRHNA, SNTAGT. This CDR3 is built from 16 residues. The chain's CDR3 is CASSDSMGLDCYEQYF. The DNA for the CDR3 is TGTGCCAGCAGTGACTCGATGGGACTAGATTGCTACGAGCAGTACTTC.

The CDR3 sequence: CASREDHTDTQYF. CDR3 in DNA: TGTGCCAGCAGAGAGGATCACACAGATACGCAGTATTTT. The V gene is TRBV6-6, the J gene TRBJ2-3; D uncertain. Per the germline V gene, CDR1 is MNHNY and CDR2 is SVGAGI (reference sequence). V was clipped by 6 bases and J by 2 bases, with 9 bases between them. The CDR3 has 13 amino acids.

The J gene is TRBJ2-5, the V gene TRBV28, with 9 nucleotides matching TRBD2. Trimming at V came to 7 bases and at J to 2 bases, leaving 2 bases not matched to a gene. Germline CDR1 MDHEN, CDR2 SYDVKM. The CDR3 length is 13 residues. The CDR3 DNA sequence: TGTGCCAGCACTAGCGGGGTACAAGAGACCCAGTACTTC. It is translated as CASTSGVQETQYF.

V and J are TRBV15 and TRBJ1-1; tentatively, D is TRBD1 (6 bases). CDR3 size: 12 residues. Deletions cut 3 bases from V and 12 bases from J, with 14 bases between. Germline CDR1 LNHNV, CDR2 YYDKDF (reference sequence). The CDR3 DNA reads TGTGCCACCAGCAGGGACAGAAGTAACCCTTTCTTT. It is translated as CATSRDRSNPFF.

The rearrangement joins TRBV5-1 to TRBJ2-7; 7 nucleotides match TRBD1. The V segment lost 2 bases and the J segment 0 bases; nucleotides outside the gene matches: 5. The CDR3 contains 15 residues. From germline, CDR1 is SGHRS and CDR2 YFSETQ. The CDR3 bases are TGCGCCAGCAGCTTCGACAGGGCCAGCTCCTACGAGCAGTACTTC. It is translated as CASSFDRASSYEQYF.

The rearrangement joins TRBV7-9 to TRBJ1-1; TRBD1 matches 8 bases. The CDR3 is 12 amino acids. The J segment lost 7 bases and the V segment lost 5 bases, leaving 3 bases of the junction unmatched. Germline-derived CDR1 and CDR2 are SEHNR and FQNEAQ (reference sequence). The CDR3 DNA reads TGTGCCAGCAGCCCTGACAGGGGTGAAGCTTTCTTT. This encodes CASSPDRGEAFF.

The chain couples TRBV5-4 to TRBJ2-1; 7 bases are a match to TRBD2. Trimming at V came to 3 bases and at J to 3 bases, leaving 9 bases not matched to a gene. The CDR3 is 16 amino acids. The germline gives CDR1 SGHNT, CDR2 YYREEE (reference sequence). CDR3 sequence (DNA): TGTGCCAGCAGCTACCCTAGTAGCGGGTTCTACAATGAGCAGTTCTTC. Translation gives CASSYPSSGFYNEQFF. The full variable domain, rest sourced from reference TRBV5-4 and TRBJ2-1, is ETGVTQSPTHLIKTRGQQVTLRCSSQSGHNTVSWYQQALGQGPQFIFQYYREEENGRGNFPPRFSGLQFPNYSSELNVNALELDDSALYLCASSYPSSGFYNEQFFGPGTRLTVL.

The count of this clone is one. The chain is built from TRBV30 and TRBJ2-7, with D possibly matching TRBD1 (8 bases). Germline V CDR1 and CDR2: GTSNPN, SVGIG (reference sequence). V was trimmed by 2 bases and J by 2 bases, leaving 16 bases between them. The length of the CDR3 is 15 residues. CDR3: CAWSLDRGGPYEQYF. For the CDR3, the DNA is TGTGCCTGGAGTCTTGACAGGGGAGGGCCCTACGAGCAGTACTTC.

The rearrangement joins TRBV7-8 to TRBJ2-1, with 9 nucleotides matching TRBD2. The CDR3 spans 15 residues. The junction had 3 bases not matched to a gene; V was cut back by 1 base and J by 5 bases. Germline loops: CDR1 SGHVS, CDR2 FQNEAQ. The CDR3 DNA reads as TGTGCCAGCAGCTTAGGGCTAGCGGGAAACAATGAGCAGTTCTTC. As protein: CASSLGLAGNNEQFF.

The chain has TRBV4-3 and TRBJ1-6; maybe TRBD1 (5 bases). Germline V gene lookup returns CDR1 LGHNA and CDR2 YSLEER. The V end lost 5 bases, the J end lost 1 base, and 12 bases lay between the germline ends. The CDR3 extends over 16 amino acids. In DNA form, the CDR3 reads TGCGCCAGCAGCGAAAACAGGCCATCCTATAATTCACCCCTCCACTTT. Its protein product is CASSENRPSYNSPLHF.

V usage is TRBV19 and J usage is TRBJ2-7, with 8 bases that match TRBD1. Germline assignment: CDR1 LNHDA and CDR2 SQIVND (reference sequence). The CDR3 has 13 amino acids. The V gene end was trimmed by 4 bases and the J gene end by 7 bases; junction bases not matched to a gene: 6. The CDR3: CASSNQGAREQYF. CDR3 bases: TGTGCCAGTAGTAACCAGGGGGCGCGAGAGCAGTACTTC. Full variable domain (outside the CDR3, taken from reference TRBV19 and TRBJ2-7): DGGITQSPKYLFRKEGQNVTLSCEQNLNHDAMYWYRQDPGQGLRLIYYSQIVNDFQKGDIAEGYSVSREKKESFPLTVTSAQKNPTAFYLCASSNQGAREQYFGPGTRLTVT.

This clone appeared a single time. This sequence joins TRBV5-4 and TRBJ2-1, with 9 bases identical to TRBD1. Germline V gene lookup returns CDR1 SGHNT and CDR2 YYREEE (reference sequence). V trimming: 5 bases; J trimming: 4 bases; junction bases outside the gene matches: 4. The CDR3 contains 14 residues. Written as DNA, the CDR3 is TGTGCCAGCAGAGACAGGGGGGGATACAATGAGCAGTTCTTC. The encoded protein is CASRDRGGYNEQFF.

A remark on this clone: Germline and junction disagree at one end, which may indicate a read error. The chain combines TRBV27 with TRBJ2-7, with 8 bases lining up with TRBD2. Germline V lookup: CDR1 MNHEY, CDR2 SMNVEV (reference sequence). CDR3 size: 16 residues. The CDR3 is CARSFGGRPILIEQYF. CDR3 sequence (DNA): TGTGCCCGCAGTTTCGGCGGGAGGCCGATTCTTATCGAGCAGTACTTC.